These T cell receptor beta chains were read from a single sample in a study of T-cell reconstitution after alpha-beta-depleted transplantation in children. TCRdb re-called the PCR reads through MiXCR, storing one row per CDR3 protein. The table has 450,000 to 600,000 distinct CDR3 sequences, about 10% seen once; the top ten hold roughly 2%. The material was PBMCs, obtained before TCRalphabeta/CD19-depleted stem cell transplant. The receptor set was obtained from a child aged 2-15 years with inherited bone marrow failure, due to receive a stem cell transplant. CDR3s include the opening cysteine and the closing phenylalanine or tryptophan. D genes are given only for firm matches. Part of the rows lack a size; the others show once, few, many or a class for expanded clones.

v_call: TRBV20-1; j_call: TRBJ2-3; clone_size: few; d_call: TRBD2; cdr3_nt: TGCAGTGCTCAGGGACTAGACCCCACAGATACGCAGTATTTT; cdr3_aa: CSAQGLDPTDTQYF
v_call: TRBV5-1; j_call: TRBJ2-2; clone_size: many; d_call: TRBD1; cdr3_nt: TGCGCCAGCAGCTCCGGGACAGTCATCACCGGGGAGCTGTTTTTT; cdr3_aa: CASSSGTVITGELFF
v_call: TRBV7-7; j_call: TRBJ2-1; clone_size: many; d_call: TRBD2; cdr3_nt: TGTGCTAGCAGTTACGGACTAGCCGATGAGCAGTTCTTC; cdr3_aa: CASSYGLADEQFF
v_call: TRBV19; j_call: TRBJ1-5; clone_size: .; d_call: TRBD1; cdr3_nt: TGTGCCAGTAGTACAGGACAGGGAAAACAGCCCCAGCATTTT; cdr3_aa: CASSTGQGKQPQHF
v_call: TRBV27; j_call: TRBJ1-6; clone_size: few; d_call: .; cdr3_nt: TGTGCCAGCACCAGGTGGGGGGAAGGTAATTCACCCCTCCACTTT; cdr3_aa: CASTRWGEGNSPLHF
v_call: TRBV5-6; j_call: TRBJ2-4; clone_size: .; d_call: TRBD2; cdr3_nt: TGTGCCAGCAGCTTAAGAGGACTAGCGGGAGGTGTGAAAAACATTCAGTACTTC; cdr3_aa: CASSLRGLAGGVKNIQYF
v_call: TRBV20-1; j_call: TRBJ2-7; clone_size: many; d_call: TRBD2; cdr3_nt: TGCAGTGCTAGAGGTAGACTAGCGGGCACCGACGAGCAGTACTTC; cdr3_aa: CSARGRLAGTDEQYF
v_call: TRBV7-8; j_call: TRBJ2-5; clone_size: many; d_call: .; cdr3_nt: TGTGCCAGCAGCTCCCCCTGGCCTTCAGGGAAGGAGACCCAGTACTTC; cdr3_aa: CASSSPWPSGKETQYF
v_call: TRBV20-1; j_call: TRBJ1-5; clone_size: many; d_call: .; cdr3_nt: TGCAGTGCTAGAGACGGGTCCGCCCTTTATAGCAATCAGCCCCAGCATTTT; cdr3_aa: CSARDGSALYSNQPQHF
v_call: TRBV12-3/TRBV12-4; j_call: TRBJ1-1; clone_size: many; d_call: .; cdr3_nt: TGTGCCAGCAGTTTTCAAGGGGCTGAAGCTTTCTTT; cdr3_aa: CASSFQGAEAFF
v_call: TRBV7-2; j_call: TRBJ2-1; clone_size: many; d_call: .; cdr3_nt: TGTGCCAGCAGCTTAGCGGGTTTTACTTACTCCTACAATGAGCAGTTCTTC; cdr3_aa: CASSLAGFTYSYNEQFF